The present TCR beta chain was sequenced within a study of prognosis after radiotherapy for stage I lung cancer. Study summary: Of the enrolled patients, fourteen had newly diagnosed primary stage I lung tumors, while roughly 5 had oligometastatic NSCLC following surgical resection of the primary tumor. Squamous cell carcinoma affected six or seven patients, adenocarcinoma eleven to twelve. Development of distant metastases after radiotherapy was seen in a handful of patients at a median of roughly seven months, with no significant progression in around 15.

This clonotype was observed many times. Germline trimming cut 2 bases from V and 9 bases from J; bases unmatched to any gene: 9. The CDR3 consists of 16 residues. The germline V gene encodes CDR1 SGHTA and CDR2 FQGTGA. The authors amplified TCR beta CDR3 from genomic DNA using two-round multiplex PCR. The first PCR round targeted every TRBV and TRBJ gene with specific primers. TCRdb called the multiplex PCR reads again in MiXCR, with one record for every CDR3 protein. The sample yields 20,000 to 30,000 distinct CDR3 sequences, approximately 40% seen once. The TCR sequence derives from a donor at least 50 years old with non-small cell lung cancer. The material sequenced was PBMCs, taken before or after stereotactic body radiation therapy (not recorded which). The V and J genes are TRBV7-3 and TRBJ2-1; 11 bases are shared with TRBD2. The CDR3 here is CASSLGLAGPTGEQFF. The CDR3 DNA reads TGTGCCAGCAGCTTAGGACTAGCGGGTCCGACTGGTGAGCAGTTCTTC. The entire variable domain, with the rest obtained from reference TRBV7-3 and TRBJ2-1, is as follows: GAGVSQTPSNKVTEKGKYVELRCDPISGHTALYWYRQSLGQGPEFLIYFQGTGAADDSGLPNDRFFAVRPEGSVSTLKIQRTERGDSAVYLCASSLGLAGPTGEQFFGPGTRLTVL.